Below, 27 T cell receptor beta chains from the same sample are listed, as sequenced in a study of shared clonotypes between healthy human individuals. CD45RO-negative CD8 cells positively selected for CCR7 made up the naive population, which excluded terminally differentiated effector memory CD45RA+ cells. Measured with immunoSEQ multiplex PCR; TCRdb has only the in-frame clones, and not every one. This sample yields under 1 million clones, of which 85% to 95% are seen a single time; 20% to 30% belongs to the top ten. The sample was naive CD8+ T cells sorted from blood. Receptor source: a young man in good health.

This chain links TRBV19 with TRBJ1-2; TRBD1 is a possible D gene (6 bases). This CDR3 has 13 amino acids. The germline CDR1 and CDR2 sequences are LNHDA and SQIVND (reference sequence). V lost 5 bases and J lost 4, with 11 bases in between. The CDR3 DNA is TGTGCCAGTAGTCCTGGGACACTCTATGGCTACACCTTC. The encoded protein is CASSPGTLYGYTF.

This chain uses TRBV18 with TRBJ2-5, with 7 bases identical to TRBD1. The CDR3 totals 17 residues. V trimming: 4 bases; J trimming: 5 bases; junction bases outside the gene matches: 16. Per germline, CDR1 KGHSH and CDR2 LQKENI. CDR3 in DNA: TGTGCCAGCTCACGCGGGCACAGGGGACAGCCTTTGGAGACCCAGTACTTC. Translated, it gives CASSRGHRGQPLETQYF. Full variable domain (rest looked up from reference TRBV18 and TRBJ2-5): NAGVMQNPRHLVRRRGQEARLRCSPMKGHSHVYWYRQLPEEGLKFMVYLQKENIIDESGMPKERFSAEFPKEGPSILRIQQVVRGDSAAYFCASSRGHRGQPLETQYFGPGTRLLVL.

The DNA of the CDR3 is TGTGCCAGCAGCCCGACTAGCCGATCCTACGAGCAGTACTTC. This gives the protein CASSPTSRSYEQYF. The genes are TRBV7-3 and TRBJ2-7, with TRBD2 identical over 7 bases. Trimming cost V 5 bases and J 1 base; bases outside gene matches: 5. The CDR3 is made up of 14 amino acids. From germline, CDR1 is SGHTA and CDR2 FQGTGA.

As regards this clone: The sample carries other DNA sequences with the same CDR3. This rearrangement joins TRBV4-1 to TRBJ1-5; perhaps TRBD1 as D (5 bases). Germline lookup yields CDR1 MGHRA and CDR2 YSYEKL. CDR3 length: 15 amino acids. V lost 0 bases to trimming and J lost 2 bases, with 8 bases between them. This chain's CDR3 is CASSQDGRGNQPQHF. DNA for the CDR3: TGCGCCAGCAGCCAAGATGGCAGGGGCAATCAGCCCCAGCATTTT.

The chain carries TRBV15 and TRBJ2-7; D call uncertain. Germline CDR1 is LNHNV and CDR2 is YYDKDF (reference sequence). CDR3 length equals 14 residues. The germline V and J ends were trimmed by 5 bases and 2 bases, with 13 bases remaining between them. The chain's CDR3 is CATSPSVVAYEQYF. The CDR3 bases are TGTGCCACCAGCCCTTCGGTGGTGGCCTACGAGCAGTACTTC.

The genes are TRBV10-3 and TRBJ2-7; 9 nucleotides align to TRBD2. Germline CDR1 reads ENHRY; CDR2 reads SYGVKD. Trimming took 10 bases from V and 4 from J; bases not matched to a gene: 17. The CDR3 spans 16 residues. The CDR3 reads CATQNWSPSGRYEQYF. The DNA for the CDR3 is TGTGCCACGCAAAACTGGTCGCCCAGCGGGAGGTACGAGCAGTACTTC.

V gene TRBV6-5 combines with J gene TRBJ2-1; maybe TRBD1 (6 bases). CDR1 MNHEY and CDR2 SVGAGI come from the germline V gene. The CDR3 is 14 residues long. The ends were cut back, 6 bases at V and 2 bases at J, with 11 bases in the middle. The CDR3 spells CASSIQGPYNEQFF. The CDR3 coding sequence is TGTGCCAGCAGCATACAGGGCCCCTACAATGAGCAGTTCTTC.

The J gene is TRBJ2-5, the V gene TRBV28; TRBD1 or TRBD2 may be the D gene (5 bases each). Trimming cost V 2 bases and J 5 bases, with 15 bases left between them. Germline V CDR1 and CDR2: MDHEN, SYDVKM. The CDR3 runs to 15 residues. CDR3: CASSLEGEYRETQYF. CDR3 sequence (DNA): TGTGCCAGCAGTTTAGAAGGGGAGTATAGGGAGACCCAGTACTTC.

The J gene is TRBJ2-5, the V gene TRBV11-2; D gene unclear. V was shortened by 5 bases and J by 1 base, with 17 bases between the two germline ends. The V gene's germline CDR1 is SGHAT and CDR2 FQNNGV. CDR3 length: 16 amino acids. CDR3 residues: CASSRQRVGIQETQYF. DNA for the CDR3: TGTGCCAGCAGCCGACAAAGAGTGGGGATCCAAGAGACCCAGTACTTC.

J is TRBJ2-3 and V is TRBV27; 10 bases line up with TRBD2. V lost 7 bases and J lost 5; bases outside the gene matches: 12. Looked up from germline, CDR1 is MNHEY and CDR2 is SMNVEV (reference sequence). The CDR3 has 16 amino acids. The CDR3, as DNA: TGTGCCAGCATCAGGGGGGCCAGCGGGAGGGGAGATACGCAGTATTTT. Translating gives CASIRGASGRGDTQYF.

The V and J genes are TRBV19 and TRBJ2-1; 8 bases are a match to TRBD2. V gave up 4 bases and J gave up 2 bases; unmatched junction bases: 19. Germline CDR1 LNHDA, CDR2 SQIVND (reference sequence). This CDR3 spans 20 amino acids. The CDR3 nucleotides are TGTGCCAGTAGTACTCGTGAGCGGGAGAGAGGGGAGGCGGCCTACAATGAGCAGTTCTTC. Translated, it gives CASSTRERERGEAAYNEQFF.

The chain joins TRBV7-9 to TRBJ1-1; D may be TRBD1 (5 bases). The germline V and J ends were trimmed by 5 bases and 5 bases, with 18 bases remaining between them. Germline assignment: CDR1 SEHNR and CDR2 FQNEAQ (reference sequence). The CDR3 runs to 15 residues. The CDR3 DNA reads as TGTGCCAGCAGCCCCGAGGGGCTCGGGAGGACTGAAGCTTTCTTT. This codes for CASSPEGLGRTEAFF.

The chain carries TRBV7-9 and TRBJ2-1, with D unresolved. The CDR3 consists of 13 residues. V shed 0 bases and J shed 8 bases, with 8 bases lying between them. The germline V gene encodes CDR1 SEHNR and CDR2 FQNEAQ (reference sequence). The CDR3 loop reads CASSLAVEDEQFF. CDR3 in DNA: TGTGCCAGCAGCTTAGCGGTAGAAGATGAGCAGTTCTTC. The full variable domain, rest sourced from reference TRBV7-9 and TRBJ2-1, is DTGVSQNPRHKITKRGQNVTFRCDPISEHNRLYWYRQTLGQGPEFLTYFQNEAQLEKSRLLSDRFSAERPKGSFSTLEIQRTEQGDSAMYLCASSLAVEDEQFFGPGTRLTVL.

V and J are TRBV7-2 and TRBJ2-7; D gene ambiguous. This CDR3 region has 14 residues. The ends were cut back, 2 bases at V and 2 bases at J, with 10 bases in the middle. The germline CDR1 and CDR2 sequences are SGHTA and FQGNSA. The CDR3 region is CASSLRFSPYEQYF. CDR3 DNA: TGTGCCAGCAGCTTACGGTTCTCGCCCTACGAGCAGTACTTC.

The chain has TRBV5-4 and TRBJ2-5; 9 nucleotides match TRBD1. Germline CDR1 and CDR2: SGHNT and YYREEE (reference sequence). V trimming: 5 bases; J trimming: 5 bases; junction bases outside the gene matches: 13. CDR3 length: 16 residues. CDR3 sequence reads: CASRAADRGLSETQYF. As DNA, the CDR3 is TGTGCCAGCAGGGCAGCGGACAGGGGTCTTTCGGAGACCCAGTACTTC.

The V call is TRBV6-6, the J call TRBJ2-3; no reliable D call. CDR1 and CDR2 (germline): MNHNY, SVGAGI (reference sequence). This CDR3 is 14 amino acids long. V was clipped by 0 bases and J by 2 bases, with 6 bases between them. The CDR3 DNA reads as TGTGCCAGCAGTTACTCGATACCCACAGATACGCAGTATTTT. It translates to CASSYSIPTDTQYF.

Of note for this clone: The sample holds other DNA sequences that translate to the same CDR3. This rearrangement joins TRBV9 to TRBJ2-7, with no clear D. This CDR3 comprises 12 residues. V was cut by 4 bases and J by 3 bases, with 8 bases left in between. CDR1 is SGDLS and CDR2 is YYNGEE in the germline V gene. This CDR3 is CASSPSGYEQYF. In nucleotides, the CDR3 is TGTGCCAGCAGCCCTTCCGGCTACGAGCAGTACTTC.

V is TRBV9 and J is TRBJ2-7; D is possibly TRBD2 (5 bases). Germline assignment: CDR1 SGDLS and CDR2 YYNGEE. This CDR3 spans 14 amino acids. V was trimmed by 0 bases and J by 2 bases, leaving 9 bases between them. CDR3 sequence: CASSVAGKAYEQYF. As DNA, the CDR3 is TGTGCCAGCAGCGTAGCCGGGAAGGCCTACGAGCAGTACTTC.

This clone was detected only once. The CDR3 reads CASSQEGGAGYNEQFF. Here the CDR3 DNA reads TGCGCCAGCAGCCAAGAAGGGGGAGCGGGATACAATGAGCAGTTCTTC. V gene TRBV4-1 combines with J gene TRBJ2-1; the D gene is possibly TRBD2 (7 bases). The CDR3 covers 16 residues. The germline V gene encodes CDR1 MGHRA and CDR2 YSYEKL. V dropped 0 bases and J dropped 4 bases, with 13 bases sitting between them.

This sequence joins TRBV4-3 and TRBJ1-1; TRBD1 agrees at 8 bases. This CDR3 has 15 amino acids. Trimming took 1 base from V and 4 from J; bases not matched to a gene: 5. Germline V gene lookup returns CDR1 LGHNA and CDR2 YSLEER. In DNA, the CDR3 is TGCGCCAGCAGCCAAGTAAACAGGGGGAGCACTGAAGCTTTCTTT. Translating it yields CASSQVNRGSTEAFF.

The chain combines TRBV29-1 with TRBJ2-5; no clear D gene. From germline, CDR1 is SQVTM and CDR2 ANQGSEA. V shed 5 bases and J shed 5 bases, with 6 bases lying between them. The CDR3 sequence is 10 residues long. The CDR3 loop reads CSVFRETQYF. CDR3 coding DNA: TGCAGCGTTTTTAGGGAGACCCAGTACTTC.

The V call is TRBV2, the J call TRBJ2-3; TRBD1 matches at 9 bases. CDR1 and CDR2 (germline): SNHLY, FYNNEI. The CDR3 has 15 residues. J was trimmed by 3 bases and V by 6 bases; bases with no gene match: 7. CDR3 loop: CASSKQGAGTDTQYF. The CDR3 nucleotides read TGTGCCAGCAGCAAACAGGGGGCAGGGACAGATACGCAGTATTTT.

The chain has TRBV2 and TRBJ2-4; D perhaps matches TRBD2 (6 bases). V lost 0 bases and J lost 15, with 9 bases in between. There are 11 residues in the CDR3. Per germline, CDR1 SNHLY and CDR2 FYNNEI. The CDR3 region has the DNA TGTGCCAGCAGTGAAGCTCGGGACTGGTACTTC. Its protein product is CASSEARDWYF.

The V call is TRBV29-1, the J call TRBJ2-7, with D possibly being TRBD1 (6 bases). Trimming left V 4 bases short and J 2 bases short, with 15 bases between. The CDR3 runs to 14 residues. The germline V gene has CDR1 SQVTM and CDR2 ANQGSEA. CDR3 residues: CSVGPTGTPYEQYF. The CDR3, as DNA: TGCAGCGTTGGGCCCACAGGGACCCCCTACGAGCAGTACTTC.

This chain links TRBV9 with TRBJ2-5; 10 nucleotides line up with TRBD2. After removal of 4 bases from V and 3 bases from J, the junction contained 3 bases not matched to a gene. CDR1 SGDLS and CDR2 YYNGEE come from the germline V gene. This CDR3 region has 14 residues. CDR3 in DNA: TGTGCCAGCAGCCTAGCGGGAGTCGAAGAGACCCAGTACTTC. Protein: CASSLAGVEETQYF. Full variable domain (rest looked up from reference TRBV9 and TRBJ2-5): DSGVTQTPKHLITATGQRVTLRCSPRSGDLSVYWYQQSLDQGLQFLIQYYNGEERAKGNILERFSAQQFPDLHSELNLSSLELGDSALYFCASSLAGVEETQYFGPGTRLLVL.

The chain recombines TRBV6-1 with TRBJ2-1; 8 bases fit TRBD2. With 3 bases clipped from V and 2 bases from J, the junction kept 3 bases outside the gene matches. This CDR3 contains 15 residues. Germline V gene data show CDR1 as MNHNS and CDR2 as SASEGT. The chain's CDR3 is CASSEELAAYNEQFF. CDR3 DNA: TGTGCCAGCAGTGAGGAACTAGCGGCCTACAATGAGCAGTTCTTC.

The chain recombines TRBV5-6 with TRBJ1-2; D is unclear. V was trimmed by 0 bases and J by 6 bases, leaving 15 bases between them. Germline CDR1 reads SGHDT; CDR2 reads YYEEEE. The CDR3 is 15 residues long. The CDR3 sequence: CASSLERTDPNGYTF. For the CDR3, the DNA is TGTGCCAGCAGCTTGGAAAGGACGGACCCTAATGGCTACACCTTC.